The 28 T cell receptor beta chains below all came from one sample that was sequenced in a study of shared clonotypes between healthy human individuals. Profiling relied on immunoSEQ multiplex PCR, and the TCRdb table lists in-frame clones only, not all of them. In the table there are around 580,000 clones, roughly 98% of which are singletons. The naive CD8 fraction comprised CD45RO-negative cells positively selected for CCR7 and excluded terminally differentiated effector memory CD45RA+ cells. The sequenced sample consisted of naive CD8+ T cells sorted from blood. The receptors come from a man aged 30 to 39 in good health.

The chain links TRBV5-4 to TRBJ1-1; 9 nucleotides match TRBD1. The CDR3 runs to 14 residues. CDR1 is SGHNT and CDR2 is YYREEE in the germline V gene (reference sequence). The junction had 0 bases not matched to a gene; V was cut back by 0 bases and J by 3 bases. CDR3 in amino acids: CASSLGTGDTEAFF. The DNA of the CDR3 is TGTGCCAGCAGCTTGGGGACAGGGGACACTGAAGCTTTCTTT.

This CDR3 is CASSGSGRHNEQFF. Written as DNA, the CDR3 is TGTGCCAGCAGCGGTAGCGGGAGGCACAATGAGCAGTTCTTC. The chain is built from TRBV9 and TRBJ2-1; 10 nucleotides agree with TRBD2. The CDR3 loop spans 14 amino acids. From germline, CDR1 is SGDLS and CDR2 YYNGEE. V lost 3 bases to trimming and J lost 5 bases; unmatched junction nucleotides: 2.

The chain uses TRBV28 and TRBJ2-1; D possibly corresponds to TRBD2 (6 bases). CDR3 length: 15 residues. Germline V gene data show CDR1 as MDHEN and CDR2 as SYDVKM. The V and J ends lost 6 bases and 2 bases respectively, with 14 bases between them. The CDR3 DNA follows: TGTGCCAGCAGGAAGGTAGCGGCAGCCTACAATGAGCAGTTCTTC. It yields the protein CASRKVAAAYNEQFF.

The chain couples TRBV5-1 to TRBJ2-2, with D possibly TRBD1 on 6 matching bases. The germline CDR1 and CDR2 sequences are SGHRS and YFSETQ. There are 15 residues in the CDR3. Trimming left V 2 bases short and J 2 bases short, with 10 bases between. The CDR3 region is CASSFRDTNTGELFF. CDR3 sequence (DNA): TGCGCCAGCAGCTTTCGGGACACAAACACCGGGGAGCTGTTTTTT.

The chain uses TRBV13 and TRBJ2-7, with TRBD1 matching 7 bases. Trimming removed 6 bases from V and 2 bases from J; junction bases left unmatched: 7. CDR3 size: 14 residues. Germline-derived CDR1 and CDR2 are PRHDT and FYEKMQ (reference sequence). The CDR3 nucleotides read TGTGCCAGCAGTTCGACAGGGTACCCCTACGAGCAGTACTTC. Translated: CASSSTGYPYEQYF.

The rearrangement joins TRBV5-5 to TRBJ1-2; weak D call: TRBD1 (6 bases). Germline loops: CDR1 SGHKS, CDR2 YYEKEE (reference sequence). The CDR3 runs to 15 residues. Trimming pared 3 bases from V and 2 bases from J, leaving 14 bases between. Written as DNA, the CDR3 is TGTGCCAGCAGCTCCGACGACAGGCGCAACTATGGCTACACCTTC. It encodes CASSSDDRRNYGYTF. The complete variable domain, with remaining parts taken from reference TRBV5-5 and TRBJ1-2, reads DAGVTQSPTHLIKTRGQQVTLRCSPISGHKSVSWYQQVLGQGPQFIFQYYEKEERGRGNFPDRFSARQFPNYSSELNVNALLLGDSALYLCASSSDDRRNYGYTFGSGTRLTVV.

The chain recombines TRBV6-5 with TRBJ2-7; 11 bases match TRBD1. This CDR3 has 14 residues. Germline CDR1 is MNHEY and CDR2 is SVGAGI. The trim removed 5 bases at V and 3 bases at J, leaving 3 bases unmatched. The CDR3 sequence: CASSQGTGGYEQYF. As DNA, the CDR3 is TGTGCCAGCAGTCAGGGGACAGGGGGCTACGAGCAGTACTTC.

The chain recombines TRBV5-5 with TRBJ2-1; D is ambiguous. Trimming removed 0 bases at V and 0 bases at J, with 7 bases between. There are 15 residues in the CDR3. Germline CDR1 SGHKS, CDR2 YYEKEE (reference sequence). The CDR3 region has the DNA TGTGCCAGCAGCTTGGGTCCGAGCTCCTACAATGAGCAGTTCTTC. The encoded protein is CASSLGPSSYNEQFF.

The CDR3 DNA reads TGTGCCAGCAGTCAAGGGAGGACAGGGGAAGCTTTCTTT. Translated, it gives CASSQGRTGEAFF. The J gene is TRBJ1-1, the V gene TRBV27; TRBD1 agrees at 8 bases. CDR3 length: 13 amino acids. V was clipped by 5 bases and J by 8 bases; unmatched bases: 7. Germline CDR1 and CDR2: MNHEY and SMNVEV (reference sequence).

The chain combines TRBV27 with TRBJ1-1, with a weak D call TRBD1 (5 bases). The CDR3 spans 12 residues. The V end was cut by 2 bases, the J end by 11 bases, with 12 bases between. Germline CDR1 reads MNHEY; CDR2 reads SMNVEV (reference sequence). CDR3 bases: TGTGCCAGCAGTTTAATGGGGGACGAGGCTTTCTTT. Translating it yields CASSLMGDEAFF.

The chain has TRBV6-1 and TRBJ1-3, with 7 bases aligning to TRBD1. With 3 bases clipped from V and 2 bases from J, the junction kept 4 bases outside the gene matches. The CDR3 has 15 amino acids. Per the germline V gene, CDR1 is MNHNS and CDR2 is SASEGT. The CDR3 is CASSDWTGAGNTIYF. The CDR3, as DNA: TGTGCCAGCAGTGACTGGACAGGTGCTGGAAACACCATATATTTT.

This chain joins TRBV6-5 and TRBJ2-1; D not certain. The CDR3 runs 12 residues. V lost 5 bases, J lost 9 bases, and 11 bases lay in between. The germline CDR1 and CDR2 sequences are MNHEY and SVGAGI. The CDR3 bases are TGTGCCAGCAGTCCCTCCGGCCCTGAGCAGTTCTTC. This encodes CASSPSGPEQFF.

The rearrangement links TRBV11-2 to TRBJ2-7; 8 nucleotides line up with TRBD1. The germline CDR1 and CDR2 sequences are SGHAT and FQNNGV. The CDR3 covers 15 residues. Trimming cost V 1 base and J 4 bases; bases outside gene matches: 6. CDR3 in DNA: TGTGCCAGCAGCTTAGGACAGGGGTTGATTTACGAGCAGTACTTC. Its protein is CASSLGQGLIYEQYF.

This CDR3 reads CASSQVFKGNYEQYF. In DNA, the CDR3 is TGCGCCAGCAGCCAAGTGTTCAAGGGGAACTACGAGCAGTACTTC. The chain joins TRBV4-3 to TRBJ2-7; possibly TRBD1 for D (5 bases). Germline lookup yields CDR1 LGHNA and CDR2 YSLEER. With 1 base removed from V and 3 bases from J, the gap between germline ends came to 13 bases. The CDR3 sequence is 15 residues long.

The rearrangement links TRBV11-2 to TRBJ2-1; D possibly corresponds to TRBD1 (6 bases). CDR3 length: 15 amino acids. CDR1 and CDR2 from the germline V gene are SGHAT and FQNNGV. The V end was cut by 5 bases, the J end by 7 bases, with 18 bases between. This CDR3 reads CASSNSDSDLNEQFF. CDR3 sequence (DNA): TGTGCCAGCAGCAACTCGGACAGCGACTTAAATGAGCAGTTCTTC.

The genes are TRBV15 and TRBJ1-2, with a tentative D call TRBD1 (6 bases). Germline CDR1 reads LNHNV; CDR2 reads YYDKDF (reference sequence). The CDR3 loop spans 17 amino acids. V lost 0 bases, J lost 5 bases, and 19 bases lay in between. The CDR3 spells CATSRDVGLSTGYGYTF. DNA for the CDR3: TGTGCCACCAGCAGAGATGTCGGGCTCTCGACAGGATATGGCTACACCTTC.

The chain recombines TRBV7-9 with TRBJ2-5, with 8 bases aligning to TRBD1. V was clipped by 4 bases and J by 3 bases; unmatched bases: 4. Germline CDR1 reads SEHNR; CDR2 reads FQNEAQ (reference sequence). The CDR3 runs to 14 residues. Here the CDR3 DNA reads TGTGCCAGCAGCTCCCGGACAGGGAAAGAGACCCAGTACTTC. This sequence encodes CASSSRTGKETQYF.

This clone was seen once. This chain joins TRBV4-1 and TRBJ2-5, with D possibly matching TRBD1 (6 bases). V dropped 2 bases and J dropped 2 bases, with 9 bases sitting between them. Germline V lookup: CDR1 MGHRA, CDR2 YSYEKL. This CDR3 has 14 amino acids. The CDR3 is CASSQWTEQETQYF. The CDR3, as DNA: TGCGCCAGCAGCCAATGGACAGAGCAAGAGACCCAGTACTTC.

This clone was detected once. The V call is TRBV15, the J call TRBJ1-4, with TRBD1 as a possible D gene (5 bases). CDR1 and CDR2 from the germline V gene are LNHNV and YYDKDF (reference sequence). This CDR3 is built from 16 residues. V was clipped by 1 base and J by 0 bases, with 9 bases between them. The CDR3 DNA sequence: TGTGCCACCAGCAGAGTACCGACAGCAACTAATGAAAAACTGTTTTTT. Translation: CATSRVPTATNEKLFF.

The chain couples TRBV5-6 to TRBJ2-2; 7 nucleotides line up with TRBD1. Germline CDR1 SGHDT, CDR2 YYEEEE. The trim removed 1 base at V and 4 bases at J, leaving 7 bases unmatched. The CDR3 spans 16 residues. In DNA, the CDR3 is TGTGCCAGCAGCTTGTATCGGGACAGCCCCACCGGGGAGCTGTTTTTT. Its protein is CASSLYRDSPTGELFF.

The gene calls are TRBV9 and TRBJ2-5; D is possibly TRBD2 (5 bases). This CDR3 has 18 residues. Deletions cut 4 bases from V and 0 bases from J, with 22 bases between. Germline V gene lookup returns CDR1 SGDLS and CDR2 YYNGEE. The chain's CDR3 is CASSPPADSALYQETQYF. As DNA, the CDR3 is TGTGCCAGCAGCCCGCCGGCTGATAGCGCGTTGTACCAAGAGACCCAGTACTTC.

The V gene is TRBV9, the J gene TRBJ1-1; D is undetermined. Germline V CDR1 and CDR2: SGDLS, YYNGEE. V was trimmed by 6 bases and J by 7 bases, leaving 16 bases between them. The CDR3 totals 13 residues. The CDR3 region is CASTPLRRSEAFF. The CDR3 nucleotides are TGTGCCAGCACCCCCCTTAGACGAAGTGAAGCTTTCTTT.

CDR3 nucleotides: TGTGCCAGCACCCTCCCCACGACAGGCTTATACACAGATACGCAGTATTTT. Its protein is CASTLPTTGLYTDTQYF. This sequence joins TRBV7-9 and TRBJ2-3; TRBD1 is a possible D gene (6 bases). The V gene's germline CDR1 is SEHNR and CDR2 FQNEAQ (reference sequence). The ends were cut back, 7 bases at V and 2 bases at J, with 22 bases in the middle. This CDR3 has 17 residues. Together with reference TRBV7-9 and TRBJ2-3, the CDR3 gives the full variable domain: DTGVSQNPRHKITKRGQNVTFRCDPISEHNRLYWYRQTLGQGPEFLTYFQNEAQLEKSRLLSDRFSAERPKGSFSTLEIQRTEQGDSAMYLCASTLPTTGLYTDTQYFGPGTRLTVL.

This chain connects TRBV7-9 to TRBJ2-3; TRBD2 aligns across 7 bases. CDR3 size: 17 residues. The J segment lost 0 bases and the V segment lost 2 bases, leaving 8 bases of the junction unmatched. Germline CDR1 SEHNR, CDR2 FQNEAQ (reference sequence). CDR3 coding DNA: TGTGCCAGCAGCTTACTAGCGGTACCTTCTAGCACAGATACGCAGTATTTT. It yields the protein CASSLLAVPSSTDTQYF.

Turning to this clone: In the same sample, other DNA sequences code for this CDR3. The V call is TRBV15, the J call TRBJ2-7, with a possible D match to TRBD2 (6 bases). Trimming took 0 bases from V and 0 from J, leaving 9 bases between them. This CDR3 spans 15 amino acids. Germline V gives CDR1 LNHNV, CDR2 YYDKDF (reference sequence). Here the CDR3 reads CATSRDRGSSYEQYF. CDR3 sequence (DNA): TGTGCCACCAGCAGAGATCGGGGGAGCTCCTACGAGCAGTACTTC.

The chain couples TRBV5-1 to TRBJ2-7; tentatively, D is TRBD2 (5 bases). CDR1 and CDR2 from the germline V gene are SGHRS and YFSETQ. The CDR3 extends over 12 amino acids. The V end was cut by 4 bases, the J end by 5 bases, with 10 bases between. The CDR3 nucleotides read TGCGCCAGCAGCGTGGACGGGAACGAGCAGTACTTC. Amino acid sequence: CASSVDGNEQYF.

This chain joins TRBV11-2 and TRBJ2-1; unclear D gene. Germline assignment: CDR1 SGHAT and CDR2 FQNNGV. The CDR3 covers 15 residues. V lost 0 bases and J lost 10, with 16 bases in between. The CDR3 loop reads CASSLDPGPQREQFF. The CDR3 coding sequence is TGTGCCAGCAGCTTAGACCCAGGCCCCCAAAGGGAGCAGTTCTTC.

The rearrangement uses TRBV4-3 and TRBJ1-2; unclear D gene. The CDR3 extends over 17 amino acids. V lost 0 bases and J 4 bases, leaving 18 bases between the germline ends. Germline CDR1 is LGHNA and CDR2 is YSLEER. The CDR3 here is CASSQDRLGASSYGYTF. DNA of the CDR3: TGCGCCAGCAGCCAAGATCGTCTCGGAGCCTCCAGCTATGGCTACACCTTC.